These 8 T cell receptor beta chains came from one sample sequenced in a study of T cell repertoires in cytomegalovirus infection. TCRdb re-analysed the reads in MiXCR, keeping a single row per CDR3 protein. The data hold hundreds of thousands of distinct CDR3 sequences, with more than 40% observed a single time. Antigens of these TCRs are unknown. Source: cultured PBMCs, taken from culture after CMV antigen stimulation. The source is a human donor in good health (CMV status not recorded). Some clones in this sample may be carry-over from other donors' samples.

The CDR3 region is CASSFTGTAKNIQYF. As DNA, the CDR3 is TGTGCCAGCAGCTTTACTGGGACAGCCAAAAACATTCAGTACTTC. The chain recombines TRBV7-2 with TRBJ2-4; possibly TRBD1 or TRBD2 for D (5 bases each). The CDR3 contains 15 residues. From germline, CDR1 is SGHTA and CDR2 FQGNSA. Trimming cost V 3 bases and J 0 bases, with 9 bases left between them.

This clonotype was counted between two and nine times. The V call is TRBV7-2, the J call TRBJ2-5; TRBD1 is a possible D gene (5 bases). The CDR3 covers 14 residues. Germline V CDR1 and CDR2: SGHTA, FQGNSA. V shed 1 base and J shed 4 bases, with 10 bases lying between them. In DNA, the CDR3 is TGTGCCAGCAGCTTAGTCAACAGGATAGAGACCCAGTACTTC. This codes for CASSLVNRIETQYF.

The CDR3 DNA sequence: TGTGCCAGCAGTTTGGGGACAGGGAATTCACCCCTCCACTTT. It specifies CASSLGTGNSPLHF. The chain combines TRBV12-3 or TRBV12-4 with TRBJ1-6, with 9 bases matching TRBD1. This CDR3 spans 14 amino acids. V shed 3 bases, J shed 7 bases, and the junction held 1 base outside the gene matches.

The chain carries TRBV7-1 and TRBJ1-1; 7 bases are a match to TRBD1. TRBV7-1 falls under the ORF class, with uncertain function. The length of the CDR3 is 14 residues. J was trimmed by 6 bases and V by 5 bases; bases with no gene match: 9. The CDR3 here is CASSGDSPGAEAFF. CDR3 bases: TGTGCCAGCAGCGGGGACAGCCCTGGGGCTGAAGCTTTCTTT.

In this sample, this clonotype turned up a few times. The chain recombines TRBV10-3 with TRBJ2-7; 7 positions match TRBD2. This CDR3 contains 14 residues. The trim removed 8 bases at V and 6 bases at J, leaving 13 bases unmatched. Looked up from germline, CDR1 is ENHRY and CDR2 is SYGVKD. CDR3 DNA sequence: TGTGCCATCGGGGGGGTCGGGAGTGGGGGCGAGCAGTACTTC. Translating it yields CAIGGVGSGGEQYF.

The chain combines TRBV10-3 with TRBJ1-6, with 9 nucleotides matching TRBD1. The germline gives CDR1 ENHRY, CDR2 SYGVKD. V was pared by 6 bases and J by 7 bases, with 1 base of the junction left unmatched. This CDR3 spans 13 amino acids. CDR3 sequence: CAISGTGNSPLHF. The CDR3 DNA reads as TGTGCCATCAGCGGGACAGGGAATTCACCCCTCCACTTT.

This chain joins TRBV12-3 or TRBV12-4 and TRBJ2-5, with 11 bases fitting TRBD2. J gave up 5 bases and V 5 bases, and 4 bases lay outside the gene matches. CDR3 length: 14 residues. CDR3: CASSPSGRRETQYF. CDR3 sequence (DNA): TGTGCCAGCAGTCCTAGCGGGAGGAGGGAGACCCAGTACTTC.

This clonotype was recorded a few times. The chain uses TRBV6-1 and TRBJ2-1, with 8 bases fitting TRBD2. CDR1 MNHNS and CDR2 SASEGT come from the germline V gene. The CDR3 has 14 residues. The J segment lost 0 bases and the V segment lost 9 bases, leaving 4 bases of the junction unmatched. CDR3 nucleotides: TGTGCCAGTATAGCGGGAAGCTCCTACAATGAGCAGTTCTTC. The encoded protein is CASIAGSSYNEQFF.